The 2 T cell receptor beta chains below come from one sample, sequenced in a study of blood T cell repertoires in COVID-19. TCRdb keeps only in-frame clones here, not all; method: immunoSEQ multiplex PCR. The sample contains a few hundred thousand clones, roughly 82% of which appear only once. Sample: peripheral blood. Source of these receptors: a human donor in a cohort sampled during active COVID-19.

This chain uses TRBV19 with TRBJ2-2; D is ambiguous. This CDR3 contains 14 residues. V lost 5 bases and J lost 0, with 7 bases in between. Germline V CDR1 and CDR2: LNHDA, SQIVND (reference sequence). CDR3 region: CASSPQANTGELFF. The DNA of the CDR3 is TGTGCCAGTAGTCCTCAGGCGAACACCGGGGAGCTGTTTTTT. The complete variable domain, with remaining parts taken from reference TRBV19 and TRBJ2-2, reads DGGITQSPKYLFRKEGQNVTLSCEQNLNHDAMYWYRQDPGQGLRLIYYSQIVNDFQKGDIAEGYSVSREKKESFPLTVTSAQKNPTAFYLCASSPQANTGELFFGEGSRLTVL.

CDR3 sequence (DNA): TGTGCCAGCAGTTTACCGGTAGCGGGAGGGCCTCAGGATACGCAGTATTTT. Its protein is CASSLPVAGGPQDTQYF. The chain couples TRBV28 to TRBJ2-3; 11 bases match TRBD2. V lost 2 bases to trimming and J lost 6 bases; unmatched junction nucleotides: 10. Germline V gene sequence: CDR1 MDHEN, CDR2 SYDVKM. This CDR3 spans 17 amino acids.